These T cell receptor beta chains were read from a single sample in a study of blood T cell repertoires in COVID-19. Clones were read by immunoSEQ multiplex PCR, and TCRdb kept only the in-frame ones, dropping some. Of tens of thousands of clones listed, roughly 84% are singletons. Sample: peripheral blood. The source is a man between 45 and 60 years old with acute or convalescent COVID-19. Both conserved end residues are part of each CDR3. D genes are given only for firm matches. Clone size, where shown, is once, few, many, or a class for clones that have expanded.

TRBV28	TRBD1	TRBJ1-5	-	CASSFGDRVRSNQPQHF	TGTGCCAGCAGTTTCGGGGACAGGGTACGGAGCAATCAGCCCCAGCATTTT
TRBV3-1/TRBV3-2	-	TRBJ1-2	-	CASSQTDDYGYTF	TGTGCCAGCAGCCAAACAGATGACTATGGCTACACCTTC
TRBV19	TRBD1	TRBJ1-5	-	CASSILGTGVGQPQHF	TGTGCCAGTAGTATTCTCGGGACAGGGGTTGGGCAGCCCCAGCATTTT
TRBV24-1	-	TRBJ1-2	-	CATSDFGTGTEGYTF	TGTGCCACCAGTGATTTCGGAACAGGGACGGAAGGCTACACCTTC
TRBV20-1	TRBD1	TRBJ2-7	-	CSASRTGLGEQYF	TGCAGTGCTAGTAGGACAGGGCTAGGCGAGCAGTACTTC
TRBV6-2/TRBV6-3	-	TRBJ2-7	-	CASSDSYEQYF	TGTGCCAGCAGTGACAGCTACGAGCAGTACTTC
TRBV29-1	TRBD2	TRBJ2-7	-	CSVGTRGGYEQYF	TGCAGCGTCGGGACTAGAGGTGGCTACGAGCAGTACTTC
TRBV7-2	TRBD2	TRBJ2-2	once	CASSRTSGANTGELFF	TGTGCCAGCAGCCGGACTAGCGGGGCGAACACCGGGGAGCTGTTTTTT
TRBV27	TRBD1	TRBJ1-2	-	CASKFAGRGHGYTF	TGTGCCAGCAAGTTTGCGGGCAGGGGGCATGGCTACACCTTC
TRBV3-1/TRBV3-2	TRBD2	TRBJ2-1	-	CASSQDHKRLAGTQPEQFF	TGTGCCAGCAGCCAAGATCACAAGCGACTAGCGGGAACCCAGCCTGAGCAGTTCTTC
TRBV24-1	-	TRBJ2-7	-	CATSEGGGPSYEQYF	TGTGCCACCAGTGAGGGCGGGGGCCCCTCCTACGAGCAGTACTTC
TRBV12-1	-	TRBJ1-5	once	CASSFGGTGLLSSNQPQHF	TGTGCCAGCAGCTTTGGTGGGACAGGGCTTCTCTCGAGCAATCAGCCCCAGCATTTT
TRBV29-1	TRBD2	TRBJ2-3	few	CSVLILAGSDTQYF	TGCAGCGTTTTGATACTAGCGGGTTCAGATACGCAGTATTTT
TRBV2	TRBD2	TRBJ2-7	-	CASSEAPGLAGVGYEQYF	TGTGCCAGCAGTGAAGCCCCGGGACTAGCGGGAGTCGGTTACGAGCAGTACTTC
TRBV6-6	-	TRBJ1-2	many	CASSYSVTGFHGYTF	TGTGCCAGCAGTTACTCGGTAACAGGGTTTCATGGCTACACCTTC
TRBV6-5	-	TRBJ2-2	once	CASSQGTGELFF	TGTGCCAGCAGCCAGGGCACCGGGGAGCTGTTTTTT
TRBV5-5	TRBD1	TRBJ1-5	-	CASSFGQGSNQPQHF	TGTGCCAGCAGCTTTGGACAGGGTAGCAATCAGCCCCAGCATTTT
TRBV5-1	TRBD2	TRBJ2-5	-	CASSLGPSGKQETQYF	TGCGCCAGCAGCTTGGGACCTAGCGGCAAACAAGAGACCCAGTACTTC
TRBV9	TRBD2	TRBJ2-3	-	CASSVEGGGGTDTQYF	TGTGCCAGCAGCGTAGAAGGCGGGGGTGGCACAGATACGCAGTATTTT
TRBV24-1	TRBD2	TRBJ2-1	-	CATSDKTSGRNEQFF	TGTGCCACCAGTGATAAGACTAGCGGGAGAAATGAGCAGTTCTTC
TRBV6-5	TRBD1	TRBJ1-1	-	CASSYQGQQNTEAFF	TGTGCCAGCAGTTACCAGGGACAGCAGAACACTGAAGCTTTCTTT
TRBV7-9	TRBD1	TRBJ1-2	-	CASSTPQGGANYGYTF	TGTGCCAGCAGCACGCCCCAGGGGGGAGCTAACTATGGCTACACCTTC
TRBV9	-	TRBJ1-5	-	CASSPEYSNQPQHF	TGTGCCAGCAGCCCCGAGTATAGCAATCAGCCCCAGCATTTT
TRBV11-3	TRBD1	TRBJ2-5	-	CASSPPGQGWKTQYF	TGTGCCAGCAGTCCGCCGGGACAGGGCTGGAAGACCCAGTACTTC
TRBV7-9	-	TRBJ1-4	-	CASSLTGDKKLFF	TGTGCCAGCAGCTTGACCGGGGACAAAAAACTGTTTTTT
TRBV6-5	-	TRBJ1-2	-	CASTLGGGYGYTF	TGTGCCAGCACCCTTGGGGGGGGCTATGGCTACACCTTC
TRBV19	-	TRBJ1-1	-	CASSSRWKGVGTEAFF	TGTGCCAGTAGTAGCCGATGGAAGGGGGTTGGGACTGAAGCTTTCTTT
TRBV7-9	TRBD1	TRBJ1-1	-	CASSFGTVNTEAFF	TGTGCCAGCAGCTTCGGGACAGTGAACACTGAAGCTTTCTTT
TRBV9	-	TRBJ2-1	-	CASSVVGVNEQFF	TGTGCCAGCAGCGTAGTAGGAGTCAATGAGCAGTTCTTC
TRBV5-1	-	TRBJ2-5	-	CASSLTEGIWETQYF	TGCGCCAGCAGCTTGACGGAGGGGATCTGGGAGACCCAGTACTTC
TRBV11-2	-	TRBJ1-4	-	CASSLGYRMFF	TGTGCCAGCAGCTTAGGTTACAGGATGTTTTTT
TRBV7-2	TRBD1	TRBJ1-5	-	CASSLDTGGGNQPQHF	TGTGCCAGCAGCCTAGACACAGGGGGTGGCAATCAGCCCCAGCATTTT